This is a list of T cell receptor beta chains from one sample in a study of blood T cell repertoires in COVID-19. Using immunoSEQ multiplex PCR, the repertoire was profiled, and TCRdb retains in-frame clones only, with some absent. The table includes 180,000 or so clones, 80% to 90% detected once. The sequencing input was peripheral blood. The source of these receptors is a man aged 40-50 years with active or convalescent COVID-19. Each CDR3 is given with its conserved first and last residue. The order of the fields is V gene, clone size, J gene, CDR3 length, D gene, CDR3 protein, CDR3 DNA. A D gene is named only where the DNA matches it firmly. Not all rows give a size; the values are once, few, many and, for expanded clones, a class.

v_call: TRBV19
clone_size: few
j_call: TRBJ1-4
cdr3_length: 13
d_call: .
cdr3_aa: CASSVRRGEKLFF
cdr3_nt: TGTGCCAGTAGTGTTCGGCGAGGGGAAAAACTGTTTTTT

v_call: TRBV14
clone_size: .
j_call: TRBJ1-3
cdr3_length: 17
d_call: .
cdr3_aa: CASSQAPGLISGNTIYF
cdr3_nt: TGTGCCAGCAGCCAAGCCCCAGGCTTAATCTCTGGAAACACCATATATTTT

v_call: TRBV2
clone_size: .
j_call: TRBJ2-1
cdr3_length: 13
d_call: .
cdr3_aa: CASRLAFPNEQFF
cdr3_nt: TGTGCCAGCCGCCTAGCGTTCCCCAATGAGCAGTTCTTC

v_call: TRBV30
clone_size: .
j_call: TRBJ2-4
cdr3_length: 14
d_call: TRBD1
cdr3_aa: CAWTPGTEKNIQYF
cdr3_nt: TGTGCCTGGACTCCCGGGACAGAAAAAAACATTCAGTACTTC

v_call: TRBV29-1
clone_size: few
j_call: TRBJ1-4
cdr3_length: 14
d_call: .
cdr3_aa: CSVEGTEENEKLFF
cdr3_nt: TGCAGCGTTGAAGGAACGGAGGAGAATGAAAAACTGTTTTTT

v_call: TRBV5-1
clone_size: .
j_call: TRBJ2-3
cdr3_length: 15
d_call: TRBD1
cdr3_aa: CASSSTGVGTDTQYF
cdr3_nt: TGCGCCAGCAGCTCGACAGGGGTGGGCACAGATACGCAGTATTTT

v_call: TRBV7-6
clone_size: .
j_call: TRBJ2-3
cdr3_length: 17
d_call: TRBD2
cdr3_aa: CASSLVSGGDFTDTQYF
cdr3_nt: TGTGCCAGCAGCTTAGTTAGCGGGGGGGATTTCACAGATACGCAGTATTTT

v_call: TRBV7-9
clone_size: .
j_call: TRBJ2-2
cdr3_length: 15
d_call: .
cdr3_aa: CASSLGTSYPGELFF
cdr3_nt: TGTGCCAGCAGTCTCGGGACTTCATACCCCGGGGAGCTGTTTTTT

v_call: TRBV9
clone_size: .
j_call: TRBJ2-3
cdr3_length: 16
d_call: .
cdr3_aa: CASSDRDSLNADTQYF
cdr3_nt: TGTGCCAGCAGCGACCGGGACTCCCTCAACGCAGATACGCAGTATTTT

v_call: TRBV6-2/TRBV6-3
clone_size: .
j_call: TRBJ1-1
cdr3_length: 17
d_call: .
cdr3_aa: CASSPGGRRGRNTEAFF
cdr3_nt: TGTGCCAGCAGTCCAGGCGGAAGGAGAGGGAGGAACACTGAAGCTTTCTTT

v_call: TRBV4-1
clone_size: .
j_call: TRBJ2-2
cdr3_length: 17
d_call: .
cdr3_aa: CASSQTRNQGISGELFF
cdr3_nt: TGCGCCAGCAGCCAGACACGTAATCAGGGGATCTCCGGGGAGCTGTTTTTT

v_call: TRBV3-1/TRBV3-2
clone_size: .
j_call: TRBJ1-1
cdr3_length: 20
d_call: TRBD1
cdr3_aa: CASSLLSGTMGTGPHTEAFF
cdr3_nt: TGTGCCAGCAGCCTCCTCTCGGGGACGATGGGGACAGGGCCGCACACTGAAGCTTTCTTT

v_call: TRBV6-5
clone_size: .
j_call: TRBJ2-7
cdr3_length: 14
d_call: TRBD1
cdr3_aa: CASSTRDRAYEQYF
cdr3_nt: TGTGCCAGCAGTACCCGGGACAGAGCCTACGAGCAGTACTTC

v_call: TRBV6-5
clone_size: .
j_call: TRBJ1-2
cdr3_length: 12
d_call: .
cdr3_aa: CASISGVYGYTF
cdr3_nt: TGTGCCAGCATTTCAGGGGTTTATGGCTACACCTTC

v_call: TRBV5-1
clone_size: .
j_call: TRBJ2-3
cdr3_length: 16
d_call: TRBD2
cdr3_aa: CASSIAGGPGTDTQYF
cdr3_nt: TGCGCCAGCAGTATAGCGGGGGGGCCCGGTACAGATACGCAGTATTTT

v_call: TRBV7-2
clone_size: .
j_call: TRBJ2-3
cdr3_length: 19
d_call: TRBD2
cdr3_aa: CASSLSGGGLAGLTDTQYF
cdr3_nt: TGTGCCAGCAGCTTAAGCGGGGGTGGGCTAGCGGGACTCACAGATACGCAGTATTTT

v_call: TRBV12-5
clone_size: .
j_call: TRBJ1-1
cdr3_length: 13
d_call: .
cdr3_aa: CASGTGLNTEAFF
cdr3_nt: TGTGCTAGTGGTACAGGGCTGAACACTGAAGCTTTCTTT

v_call: TRBV6-1
clone_size: .
j_call: TRBJ2-5
cdr3_length: 13
d_call: .
cdr3_aa: CASSDRPQETQYF
cdr3_nt: TGTGCCAGCAGTGACAGGCCCCAAGAGACCCAGTACTTC

v_call: TRBV11-2
clone_size: .
j_call: TRBJ1-2
cdr3_length: 14
d_call: .
cdr3_aa: CASSLEAGSGGYTF
cdr3_nt: TGTGCCAGCAGCTTAGAAGCAGGGTCGGGCGGCTACACCTTC

v_call: TRBV5-1
clone_size: .
j_call: TRBJ1-2
cdr3_length: 15
d_call: .
cdr3_aa: CASSHVTQGLYGYTF
cdr3_nt: TGCGCCAGCAGCCACGTCACTCAGGGGCTCTATGGCTACACCTTC

v_call: TRBV30
clone_size: .
j_call: TRBJ1-3
cdr3_length: 13
d_call: .
cdr3_aa: CAWNGDSGNTIYF
cdr3_nt: TGTGCCTGGAATGGAGACTCTGGAAACACCATATATTTT

v_call: TRBV19
clone_size: few
j_call: TRBJ1-1
cdr3_length: 16
d_call: TRBD1
cdr3_aa: CASSIEGQGWDTEAFF
cdr3_nt: TGTGCCAGTAGTATAGAGGGACAGGGTTGGGACACTGAAGCTTTCTTT

v_call: TRBV19
clone_size: .
j_call: TRBJ2-7
cdr3_length: 11
d_call: .
cdr3_aa: CASTHQGKQYF
cdr3_nt: TGTGCCAGTACCCATCAGGGAAAGCAGTACTTC

v_call: TRBV4-1
clone_size: .
j_call: TRBJ2-1
cdr3_length: 15
d_call: .
cdr3_aa: CASSQGSGSYNEQFF
cdr3_nt: TGCGCCAGCAGCCAAGGTAGCGGCTCCTACAATGAGCAGTTCTTC

v_call: TRBV28
clone_size: .
j_call: TRBJ1-6
cdr3_length: 14
d_call: TRBD1
cdr3_aa: CASKQGAYNSPLHF
cdr3_nt: TGTGCCAGTAAACAGGGGGCCTATAATTCACCCCTCCACTTT

v_call: TRBV12-3/TRBV12-4
clone_size: .
j_call: TRBJ2-7
cdr3_length: 12
d_call: .
cdr3_aa: CASSFDMGRQYF
cdr3_nt: TGTGCCAGCAGTTTCGATATGGGGAGGCAGTACTTC

v_call: TRBV29-1
clone_size: .
j_call: TRBJ2-7
cdr3_length: 13
d_call: TRBD1
cdr3_aa: CSVSLQGAGEQYF
cdr3_nt: TGCAGCGTTTCTTTACAGGGGGCGGGGGAGCAGTACTTC

v_call: TRBV14
clone_size: .
j_call: TRBJ1-2
cdr3_length: 17
d_call: .
cdr3_aa: CASSQSGKETVFSGYTF
cdr3_nt: TGTGCCAGCAGCCAATCTGGCAAAGAAACAGTATTCAGTGGCTACACCTTC

v_call: TRBV11-2
clone_size: .
j_call: TRBJ2-1
cdr3_length: 15
d_call: .
cdr3_aa: CASSSGGFSYNEQFF
cdr3_nt: TGTGCCAGCAGCTCAGGTGGATTCTCCTACAATGAGCAGTTCTTC

v_call: TRBV18
clone_size: few
j_call: TRBJ1-2
cdr3_length: 13
d_call: .
cdr3_aa: CASSPQDNYGYTF
cdr3_nt: TGTGCCAGCTCACCGCAGGATAACTATGGCTACACCTTC

v_call: TRBV6-1
clone_size: .
j_call: TRBJ1-4
cdr3_length: 15
d_call: TRBD1
cdr3_aa: CASSESGTGEEKLFF
cdr3_nt: TGTGCCAGCAGTGAGTCCGGGACAGGAGAGGAAAAACTGTTTTTT

v_call: TRBV29-1
clone_size: .
j_call: TRBJ2-3
cdr3_length: 14
d_call: TRBD2
cdr3_aa: CSVDSGGAPDTQYF
cdr3_nt: TGCAGCGTTGATAGCGGGGGGGCCCCAGATACGCAGTATTTT

v_call: TRBV28
clone_size: .
j_call: TRBJ1-2
cdr3_length: 12
d_call: .
cdr3_aa: CASSKSNYGYTF
cdr3_nt: TGTGCCAGCAGCAAATCTAACTATGGCTACACCTTC

v_call: TRBV18
clone_size: .
j_call: TRBJ2-7
cdr3_length: 14
d_call: .
cdr3_aa: CASSPVSTDYEQYF
cdr3_nt: TGTGCCAGCTCACCAGTAAGCACAGACTACGAGCAGTACTTC

v_call: TRBV7-2
clone_size: .
j_call: TRBJ2-7
cdr3_length: 14
d_call: TRBD2
cdr3_aa: CASSLGAGGPEQYF
cdr3_nt: TGTGCCAGCAGCTTAGGAGCGGGGGGGCCCGAGCAGTACTTC

v_call: TRBV5-1
clone_size: few
j_call: TRBJ2-1
cdr3_length: 15
d_call: TRBD1
cdr3_aa: CASSLDGTENNEQFF
cdr3_nt: TGCGCCAGCAGCTTGGATGGGACAGAGAACAATGAGCAGTTCTTC

v_call: TRBV19
clone_size: .
j_call: TRBJ2-7
cdr3_length: 17
d_call: TRBD1
cdr3_aa: CASSPRTGAQGSYEQYF
cdr3_nt: TGTGCCAGTAGTCCACGGACAGGGGCCCAAGGTTCCTACGAGCAGTACTTC

v_call: TRBV13
clone_size: .
j_call: TRBJ1-6
cdr3_length: 15
d_call: TRBD1
cdr3_aa: CASSLGQGAHSPLHF
cdr3_nt: TGTGCCAGCAGCTTAGGCCAGGGGGCCCATTCACCCCTCCACTTT

v_call: TRBV7-2
clone_size: .
j_call: TRBJ2-3
cdr3_length: 18
d_call: TRBD2
cdr3_aa: CASSWVGTSGGSTDTQYF
cdr3_nt: TGTGCCAGCAGCTGGGTTGGGACTAGCGGGGGGAGCACAGATACGCAGTATTTT

v_call: TRBV4-2
clone_size: .
j_call: TRBJ1-1
cdr3_length: 17
d_call: TRBD1
cdr3_aa: CASSQVGGFLKNTEAFF
cdr3_nt: TGTGCCAGCAGCCAAGTAGGGGGCTTTCTTAAGAACACTGAAGCTTTCTTT

v_call: TRBV3-1/TRBV3-2
clone_size: .
j_call: TRBJ2-4
cdr3_length: 16
d_call: .
cdr3_aa: CASSLTAMVAKNIQYF
cdr3_nt: TGTGCCAGCAGCCTGACAGCGATGGTAGCCAAAAACATTCAGTACTTC

v_call: TRBV7-9
clone_size: .
j_call: TRBJ2-5
cdr3_length: 15
d_call: TRBD2
cdr3_aa: CASSSQAGATPTQYF
cdr3_nt: TGTGCCAGCAGCTCTCAAGCGGGGGCCACACCGACCCAGTACTTC

v_call: TRBV4-3
clone_size: .
j_call: TRBJ1-1
cdr3_length: 16
d_call: .
cdr3_aa: CASSPLIGGANTEAFF
cdr3_nt: TGCGCCAGCAGCCCGTTAATTGGGGGGGCGAACACTGAAGCTTTCTTT

v_call: TRBV7-2
clone_size: .
j_call: TRBJ2-1
cdr3_length: 19
d_call: TRBD2
cdr3_aa: CASSLAGSGGVGFGNEQFF
cdr3_nt: TGTGCCAGCAGCTTAGCTGGTAGCGGGGGGGTAGGATTCGGCAATGAGCAGTTCTTC

v_call: TRBV20-1
clone_size: once
j_call: TRBJ1-2
cdr3_length: 11
d_call: .
cdr3_aa: CSARAGNGYTF
cdr3_nt: TGCAGTGCTAGGGCAGGGAACGGCTACACCTTC

v_call: TRBV19
clone_size: .
j_call: TRBJ1-5
cdr3_length: 14
d_call: .
cdr3_aa: CASSTGLGNQPQHF
cdr3_nt: TGTGCCAGTAGTACAGGGTTGGGAAATCAGCCCCAGCATTTT

v_call: TRBV5-1
clone_size: .
j_call: TRBJ2-3
cdr3_length: 15
d_call: TRBD1
cdr3_aa: CASMDRGPPWDTQYF
cdr3_nt: TGCGCCAGCATGGACAGGGGGCCGCCCTGGGATACGCAGTATTTT

v_call: TRBV12-3/TRBV12-4
clone_size: once
j_call: TRBJ1-1
cdr3_length: 13
d_call: .
cdr3_aa: CASRHRGSGKAFF
cdr3_nt: TGTGCCAGCAGGCATCGGGGAAGCGGGAAAGCTTTCTTT

v_call: TRBV28
clone_size: .
j_call: TRBJ1-2
cdr3_length: 17
d_call: .
cdr3_aa: CASSLATLDGKGYGYTF
cdr3_nt: TGTGCCAGCAGTTTGGCAACCCTTGACGGGAAAGGCTATGGCTACACCTTC

v_call: TRBV5-1
clone_size: .
j_call: TRBJ2-5
cdr3_length: 15
d_call: .
cdr3_aa: CASSLGQGSKETQYF
cdr3_nt: TGCGCCAGCAGCTTAGGGCAGGGGAGCAAGGAGACCCAGTACTTC

v_call: TRBV20-1
clone_size: .
j_call: TRBJ1-1
cdr3_length: 10
d_call: .
cdr3_aa: CSAQNTEAFF
cdr3_nt: TGCAGTGCCCAGAACACTGAAGCTTTCTTT

v_call: TRBV6-1
clone_size: .
j_call: TRBJ1-6
cdr3_length: 15
d_call: .
cdr3_aa: CASSEGPGDNSPLHF
cdr3_nt: TGTGCCAGCAGTGAAGGGCCAGGGGATAATTCACCCCTCCACTTT

v_call: TRBV6-5
clone_size: .
j_call: TRBJ1-5
cdr3_length: 13
d_call: .
cdr3_aa: CASSYGREQPQHF
cdr3_nt: TGTGCCAGCAGTTACGGGCGAGAGCAGCCCCAGCATTTT